The 6 T cell receptor beta chains presented below share a single source sample, sequenced in a study of OX40 agonist ivuxolimab in advanced cancers. Clones were sequenced by immunoSEQ multiplex PCR, and TCRdb holds only the in-frame ones, with some missing. The sample shows tens of thousands of clones, 84% of them seen only once. Material: CD4+ or CD8+ T cells sorted from blood, obtained in a trial of the OX40 agonist ivuxolimab. Receptors originate from an adult with an advanced solid tumor such as melanoma, head and neck, liver or kidney cancer.

V and J are TRBV13 and TRBJ2-3; 13 nucleotides match TRBD2. Germline assignment: CDR1 PRHDT and CDR2 FYEKMQ (reference sequence). This CDR3 is 16 amino acids long. V shed 5 bases and J 2 bases; nucleotides not matched to a gene: 4. The CDR3 is CASSPGTSGATDTQYF. CDR3 bases: TGTGCCAGCAGCCCCGGGACTAGCGGGGCCACAGATACGCAGTATTTT. Complete variable domain (other parts from reference TRBV13 and TRBJ2-3): AAGVIQSPRHLIKEKRETATLKCYPIPRHDTVYWYQQGPGQDPQFLISFYEKMQSDKGSIPDRFSAQQFSDYHSELNMSSLELGDSALYFCASSPGTSGATDTQYFGPGTRLTVL.

For the CDR3, the DNA is TGTGCCAGCAGCCCCTCTAGCGGGGCCTTTTACGAGCAGTACTTC. Amino acids: CASSPSSGAFYEQYF. The rearrangement joins TRBV5-5 to TRBJ2-7; 9 nucleotides match TRBD2. With V trimmed by 4 bases and J by 4 bases, 9 bases remained unmatched. Germline lookup yields CDR1 SGHKS and CDR2 YYEKEE (reference sequence). This CDR3 contains 15 residues. The variable domain in full, with the rest retrieved from reference TRBV5-5 and TRBJ2-7, is DAGVTQSPTHLIKTRGQQVTLRCSPISGHKSVSWYQQVLGQGPQFIFQYYEKEERGRGNFPDRFSARQFPNYSSELNVNALLLGDSALYLCASSPSSGAFYEQYFGPGTRLTVT.

The rearrangement uses TRBV20-1 and TRBJ2-1, with a weak D call TRBD2 (6 bases). Germline V CDR1 and CDR2: DFQATT, SNEGSKA (reference sequence). This CDR3 region has 11 residues. The V and J ends lost 5 bases and 9 bases respectively, with 11 bases between them. CDR3 amino acids: CSAWRDSEQFF. The CDR3 bases are TGCAGTGCTTGGAGGGACTCTGAGCAGTTCTTC.

In DNA form, the CDR3 reads TGTGCCACCAGCACTCTGACAGGGGGCGGAAACACCATATATTTT. Translation: CATSTLTGGGNTIYF. The chain uses TRBV15 and TRBJ1-3, with TRBD1 matching 10 bases. This CDR3 comprises 15 residues. Germline CDR1 is LNHNV and CDR2 is YYDKDF (reference sequence). The V and J ends lost 4 bases and 4 bases, in that order; junction bases with no gene match: 4.

This clone appeared a few times. The rearrangement links TRBV2 to TRBJ1-5, with TRBD1 identical over 8 bases. Trimming cost V 6 bases and J 6 bases; bases outside gene matches: 7. The CDR3 has 14 residues. Looked up from germline, CDR1 is SNHLY and CDR2 is FYNNEI. The CDR3 DNA sequence: TGTGCCAGCAGGCCCCAGGGGGCGGGTCAGCCCCAGCATTTT. This encodes CASRPQGAGQPQHF.

This clone was seen just once. The chain joins TRBV28 to TRBJ2-1; the match to TRBD1 covers 10 bases. CDR1 and CDR2 from the germline V gene are MDHEN and SYDVKM. The CDR3 contains 14 residues. V shed 6 bases and J 3 bases; nucleotides not matched to a gene: 2. CDR3 sequence: CASSGQGGYNEQFF. In nucleotides, the CDR3 is TGTGCCAGCAGCGGACAGGGGGGCTACAATGAGCAGTTCTTC.